A selection of T cell receptor beta chains follows, all from one sample in a study of human versus mouse CDR3 diversity and MHC coevolution. Measured with immunoSEQ multiplex PCR; TCRdb has only the in-frame clones, and not every one. The profile shows around 59,000 clones, around 94% of them singletons. Sample: naive CD4+ T cells from blood. The source of these receptors is a person aged 55 to 75 in good health. CDR3s include the opening cysteine and the closing phenylalanine or tryptophan. The D gene is left open where the match is weak. Clone size is not always given. Where it is, it says once, few, many or a class for expanded clones.

>.|TRBV2|.|TRBJ1-5
TGTGCCAGCAGTGAATCGGGGGGCAATCAGCCCCAGCATTTT
CASSESGGNQPQHF
>.|TRBV7-8|.|TRBJ1-3
TGTGCCAGCAGCCCGCTCCGGGGGGGAGACATCTCTGGAAACACCATATATTTT
CASSPLRGGDISGNTIYF
>.|TRBV14|TRBD1|TRBJ2-1
TGTGCCAGCAGCCATCCCCCGGACAGGAATTACAATGAGCAGTTCTTC
CASSHPPDRNYNEQFF
>.|TRBV19|.|TRBJ2-3
TGTGCCAGTATGACCAGGGGCTCGGGAGATACGCAGTATTTT
CASMTRGSGDTQYF
>.|TRBV9|TRBD2|TRBJ2-2
TGTGCCAGCAGCGAGACTAGCGGGAAGAACACCGGGGAGCTGTTTTTT
CASSETSGKNTGELFF
>.|TRBV10-2|.|TRBJ2-7
TGCGCCAGCAGTGAGTGGACAGCCGCCTACGAGCAGTACTTC
CASSEWTAAYEQYF
>.|TRBV11-3|.|TRBJ2-5
TGTGCCAGCAGCCCGGGACAAGAGACCCAGTACTTC
CASSPGQETQYF
>.|TRBV11-3|TRBD2|TRBJ2-1
TGTGCCAGCAGCTTAGATAGGGTCCGGCCAGGGACTAGTGAAAATGAGCAGTTCTTC
CASSLDRVRPGTSENEQFF
>.|TRBV5-1|TRBD2|TRBJ2-5
TGCGCCAGCAGCTCGTTAGCGGGAGTCCAAGAGACCCAGTACTTC
CASSSLAGVQETQYF
>.|TRBV5-1|TRBD1|TRBJ2-3
TGCGCCAGCAGCTTACGGACAGGGAGCACAGATACGCAGTATTTT
CASSLRTGSTDTQYF
>.|TRBV19|.|TRBJ2-4
TGTGCCAGTAGTATAGACAGGGTTGCAGGTCTGGGAAACATTCAGTACTTC
CASSIDRVAGLGNIQYF
>.|TRBV18|.|TRBJ2-2
TGTGCCAACTCACTCGGGAGCTCCAGTGGGACCGGGGAGCTGTTTTTT
CANSLGSSSGTGELFF
>.|TRBV2|.|TRBJ2-2
TGTGCCAGCAGTGAGAGGTCAGGGGTGGCCGGGGAGCTGTTTTTT
CASSERSGVAGELFF
>.|TRBV25-1|.|TRBJ2-2
TGTGCCAGCAGTACCCACGGGAACACCGGGGAGCTGTTTTTT
CASSTHGNTGELFF
>.|TRBV5-1|.|TRBJ2-7
TGCGCCAGCAGCGCCGCCTCTTTCGGCGAGCAGTACTTC
CASSAASFGEQYF
>.|TRBV14|TRBD2|TRBJ2-1
TGTGCCAGCACCTTTAGGGGCGGGAGTCAGTACAATGAGCAGTTCTTC
CASTFRGGSQYNEQFF
>.|TRBV9|.|TRBJ2-3
TGTGCCAGCAGCGATTCCGGGACTAGCACAGATACGCAGTATTTT
CASSDSGTSTDTQYF
>.|TRBV9|TRBD2|TRBJ2-7
TGTGCCAGCGGGGGGGACGGATACTACGAGCAGTACTTC
CASGGDGYYEQYF
>.|TRBV6-8|TRBD1|TRBJ1-4
TGTGCCAGCAGGGGGAGACAGGGAACTAATGAAAAACTGTTTTTT
CASRGRQGTNEKLFF
>once|TRBV5-1|TRBD2|TRBJ2-2
TGCGCCAGCAGCTTGCGCGGCGGGAGGTCGGTCACCGGGGAGCTGTTTTTT
CASSLRGGRSVTGELFF
>.|TRBV30|TRBD1|TRBJ2-7
TGTGCCTGGTCAACAGGGGGCGAGCAGTACTTC
CAWSTGGEQYF
>.|TRBV6-1|TRBD2|TRBJ2-7
TGTGCCAGCAGTGATCTTCCTAGCGCTCTCGGGGGGGAGCAGTACTTC
CASSDLPSALGGEQYF
>.|TRBV12-5|.|TRBJ2-3
TGTGCTAGCGGGGCTAGCGGCACAGATACGCAGTATTTT
CASGASGTDTQYF
>.|TRBV11-2|.|TRBJ2-7
TGTGCCAGCAGCTTAGATACAGCTGGAAGGTACGAGCAGTACTTC
CASSLDTAGRYEQYF
>.|TRBV27|TRBD1|TRBJ1-2
TGTGCCAGCAGTTTAGGGGGACAGGGCTTTAACTATGGCTACACCTTC
CASSLGGQGFNYGYTF
>once|TRBV19|.|TRBJ2-6
TGTGCCAGTAGTGACAGCTCTGGGGCCAACGTCCTGACTTTC
CASSDSSGANVLTF
>.|TRBV7-6|.|TRBJ2-7
TGTGCCAGCAGCCCCTATCAGGGTTACGAGCAGTACTTC
CASSPYQGYEQYF
>.|TRBV9|TRBD1|TRBJ1-3
TGTGCCAGCAGCGTAGGGACAGGGGGCTCATACACCATATATTTT
CASSVGTGGSYTIYF
>.|TRBV5-1|TRBD2|TRBJ2-1
TGCGCCAGCCATAGCGGGATCGTCGATGGGAATGAGCAGTTCTTC
CASHSGIVDGNEQFF
>.|TRBV7-3|TRBD2|TRBJ2-1
TGTGCCAGCAGCCCCCGGCTAGCGGGGGTAAATGAGCAGTTCTTC
CASSPRLAGVNEQFF
>.|TRBV5-1|.|TRBJ1-4
TGCGCCAGCAGCTTTGCCCCCGCGGGGTCTAATGAAAAACTGTTTTTT
CASSFAPAGSNEKLFF
>.|TRBV2|.|TRBJ2-7
TGTGCCAGCAGTCGGGGATACTACGAGCAGTACTTC
CASSRGYYEQYF
>.|TRBV11-3|TRBD2|TRBJ2-5
TGTGCCAGCAGCCCAAGGGGGTTTAGCGGGAGGGGGAGGAAGACCCAGTACTTC
CASSPRGFSGRGRKTQYF
>.|TRBV7-3|TRBD2|TRBJ2-1
TGTGCCAGCAGCCCCCGAGGGTTAGCGGGGGAGAGGGGGGGTTACAATGAGCAGTTCTTC
CASSPRGLAGERGGYNEQFF
>.|TRBV5-6|TRBD1|TRBJ2-6
TGTGCCAGCAGCTACGGACAGGGTTTACTATTCTCTGGGGCCAACGTCCTGACTTTC
CASSYGQGLLFSGANVLTF
>.|TRBV5-1|.|TRBJ2-7
TGCGCCAGCAGCGTTCAAGGGAGCTCCTACGAGCAGTACTTC
CASSVQGSSYEQYF
>.|TRBV19|.|TRBJ2-1
TGTGCCAGTAGTATCTTCAATGAGCAGTTCTTC
CASSIFNEQFF
>.|TRBV5-1|.|TRBJ2-7
TGCGCCAGCAGCTTCAGGGACTTTTTATACGAGCAGTACTTC
CASSFRDFLYEQYF
>.|TRBV2|.|TRBJ1-4
TGTGCCAGCAGCCCTCTCCCGGGGGATTGGGTAAAACTGTTTTTT
CASSPLPGDWVKLFF
>.|TRBV5-1|.|TRBJ2-7
TGCGCCAGCAGCTTGGGCCTCCAGCGGACTACCTACGAGCAGTACTTC
CASSLGLQRTTYEQYF
>once|TRBV29-1|TRBD1|TRBJ2-1
TGCAGCGTCCTACTGGACAGGGGCTACTACAATGAGCAGTTCTTC
CSVLLDRGYYNEQFF
>few|TRBV10-3|.|TRBJ2-1
TGTGCCATCAGTGATCAGGGGGGTAATGAGCAGTTCTTC
CAISDQGGNEQFF
>.|TRBV11-3|TRBD2|TRBJ2-1
TGTGCCAGCAGTTTGGGACTAGCGGGGGACAATGAGCAGTTCTTC
CASSLGLAGDNEQFF
>once|TRBV6-5|TRBD1|TRBJ2-7
TGTGCCAGCACCCCGGACAGGGGACCTATAGACGAGCAGTACTTC
CASTPDRGPIDEQYF
>once|TRBV27|TRBD1|TRBJ1-1
TGTGCCAGCAGTATCCAGCCGGACAGGGGCACTGAAGCTTTCTTT
CASSIQPDRGTEAFF
>once|TRBV5-5|TRBD1|TRBJ1-5
TGTGCCAGCAGCTTTGCGACAGGGAATAAGGATCAGCCCCAGCATTTT
CASSFATGNKDQPQHF
>.|TRBV5-1|.|TRBJ2-5
TGCGCCAGCCGTGCGACGGGGATGCAAGAGACCCAGTACTTC
CASRATGMQETQYF
>.|TRBV6-5|.|TRBJ2-3
TGTGCCAGCAGTTTGAGGGGGTGGTACACAGATACGCAGTATTTT
CASSLRGWYTDTQYF
>.|TRBV6-6|TRBD2|TRBJ2-5
TGTGCCAGCAGTACTCGACTAGCGGGAGGGTATGAGACCCAGTACTTC
CASSTRLAGGYETQYF
>.|TRBV19|.|TRBJ2-7
TGTGCCAGTAGTATACGCGGGATGGGCGAGCAGTACTTC
CASSIRGMGEQYF
>.|TRBV7-8|.|TRBJ2-1
TGTGCCAGCAGCTTTGGGGGAGGATGGCAGGAGCAGTTCTTC
CASSFGGGWQEQFF
>.|TRBV5-4|.|TRBJ2-3
TGTGCCAGCAGCTCGGACTCCCGAGGGCCCACAGATACGCAGTATTTT
CASSSDSRGPTDTQYF
>.|TRBV5-6|.|TRBJ1-3
TGTGCCAGCAGCACGGGAGGGTCCGGAAACACCATATATTTT
CASSTGGSGNTIYF
>.|TRBV5-1|.|TRBJ2-1
TGCGCCAGCAGCTTGGAACGAGATAGCGGCCCTAACCCCTACAATGAGCAGTTCTTC
CASSLERDSGPNPYNEQFF
>once|TRBV7-3|.|TRBJ1-1
TGTGCCAGCAGCCGAAATAGCATGAACACTGAAGCTTTCTTT
CASSRNSMNTEAFF